These T cell receptor beta chains were read from a single sample in a study of blood T cell repertoires in COVID-19. Assay used: immunoSEQ multiplex PCR; TCRdb lists only in-frame clones, some missing. The data show about 220,000 clones, approximately 80% seen once. Sequenced material: peripheral blood. The origin of the receptors is a woman aged 60-70 years who had recovered from COVID-19. The CDR3 runs from the conserved cysteine through the conserved F or W. D genes are given only for firm matches. The size entry is marked missing in some rows and otherwise reads once, few, many or a size class.

>TRBD1|18|TRBJ1-1|TRBV4-1|NA
TGCGCCAGCAGCCTAGGGAAAATTTTGGACAGGGCGCACACTGAAGCTTTCTTT
CASSLGKILDRAHTEAFF
>TRBD1|15|TRBJ1-1|TRBV3-1/TRBV3-2|NA
TGTGCCAGCAGCCAACTCGCCGGGGACAGGGCTGAAGCTTTCTTT
CASSQLAGDRAEAFF
>NA|14|TRBJ1-4|TRBV5-4|NA
TGTGCCAGCAGCTTGGATCAGGGCCAGGAAAAACTGTTTTTT
CASSLDQGQEKLFF
>TRBD1|13|TRBJ1-2|TRBV3-1/TRBV3-2|NA
TGTGCCAGCAGCCCTGACAGGGTATATGGCTACACCTTC
CASSPDRVYGYTF
>TRBD1|13|TRBJ2-3|TRBV7-2|NA
TGTGCCAGCAGCCTAGACAGGGTAGATACGCAGTATTTT
CASSLDRVDTQYF
>TRBD1|16|TRBJ1-1|TRBV6-2/TRBV6-3|NA
TGTGCCAGCAGTTACTCGTTGGGGCCCGGGACAGTTGAAGCTTTCTTT
CASSYSLGPGTVEAFF
>NA|14|TRBJ2-1|TRBV9|NA
TGTGCCAGCGCCCAGGGGCTACCGCCCAATGAGCAGTTCTTC
CASAQGLPPNEQFF
>NA|17|TRBJ1-2|TRBV6-6|NA
TGTGCCAGCAGTCCCGAAGTCGGAGCTCGAACTAACTATGGCTACACCTTC
CASSPEVGARTNYGYTF
>NA|14|TRBJ1-1|TRBV27|NA
TGTGCCAGCAGCGCATCCGGGATCATCACTGAAGCTTTCTTT
CASSASGIITEAFF
>TRBD2|15|TRBJ2-3|TRBV11-3|NA
TGTGCCAGCAGTTTCCGAGCGGGGGCCCCAGATACGCAGTATTTT
CASSFRAGAPDTQYF
>NA|18|TRBJ1-2|TRBV5-6|NA
TGTGCCAGCAGCTTGTTCAGGGGTGGTATCTACTCTAACTATGGCTACACCTTC
CASSLFRGGIYSNYGYTF
>TRBD1|16|TRBJ2-1|TRBV30|NA
TGTGCCTGGATCCAGCCGGGACAGATGAACTACAATGAGCAGTTCTTC
CAWIQPGQMNYNEQFF
>NA|15|TRBJ2-1|TRBV6-6|NA
TGTGCCAGCAGTTACACGGACAGCCCCAACAATGAGCAGTTCTTC
CASSYTDSPNNEQFF
>NA|13|TRBJ1-2|TRBV18|NA
TGTGCCAGCTCACCTACAGATGTGGGTGGCTACACCTTC
CASSPTDVGGYTF
>TRBD2|14|TRBJ2-5|TRBV9|once
TGTGCCAGCAGCGAACCTAGCGGCCAAGAGACCCAGTACTTC
CASSEPSGQETQYF
>NA|13|TRBJ2-2|TRBV7-2|few
TGTGCCAGCAGGTTAACAGGGACCGGGGAGCTGTTTTTT
CASRLTGTGELFF
>NA|14|TRBJ1-4|TRBV3-1/TRBV3-2|NA
TGTGCCAGCAGCCGAAGGGAGTCCGAGGAAAAACTGTTTTTT
CASSRRESEEKLFF
>TRBD2|16|TRBJ2-3|TRBV11-2|NA
TGTGCCAGCAGCTTACTGACGGGGGGAAGCACAGATACGCAGTATTTT
CASSLLTGGSTDTQYF